The entry below describes one T cell receptor (beta chain). The target antigen is unknown. The source of the sample is a study of cytomegalovirus exposure and HLA in healthy donors. Overall study results and limits: The authors assumed roughly uniform sequencing depth across donors for presence/absence analyses.

Both 60 Vbeta primers and 13 Jbeta primers went into the PCR. Some clones are missing from TCRdb's copy, which holds only in-frame ones; the method was immunoSEQ multiplex PCR. The sample shows 200,000 or so clones, around 64% of them seen only once. Sequences were obtained from PBMCs. This clonotype was sampled from a man aged 40-49 years in good health and CMV-seropositive.

CDR3 coding DNA: TGTGCCAGCAGTGAAGCGCCGAGAGAGTACACTGAAGCTTTCTTT. It codes for CASSEAPREYTEAFF. This chain connects TRBV6-1 to TRBJ1-1; the D is unclear. V was clipped by 0 bases and J by 3 bases, with 11 bases between them. This CDR3 region has 15 residues. Germline lookup yields CDR1 MNHNS and CDR2 SASEGT.